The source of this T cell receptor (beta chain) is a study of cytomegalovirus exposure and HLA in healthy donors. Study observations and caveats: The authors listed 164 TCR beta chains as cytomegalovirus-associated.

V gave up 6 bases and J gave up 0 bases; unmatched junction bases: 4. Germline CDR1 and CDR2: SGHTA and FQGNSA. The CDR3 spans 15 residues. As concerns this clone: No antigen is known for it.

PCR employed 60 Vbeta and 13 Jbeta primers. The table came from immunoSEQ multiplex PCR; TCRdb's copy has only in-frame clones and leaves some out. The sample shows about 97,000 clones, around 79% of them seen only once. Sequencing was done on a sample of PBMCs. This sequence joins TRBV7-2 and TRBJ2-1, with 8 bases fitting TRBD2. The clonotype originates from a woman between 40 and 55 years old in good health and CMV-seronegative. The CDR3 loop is CASSITSGSYNEQFF. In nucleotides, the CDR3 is TGTGCCAGCAGTATTACTAGCGGCTCCTACAATGAGCAGTTCTTC.